A selection of T cell receptor beta chains follows, all from one sample in a study of blood T cell repertoires in COVID-19. Some clones are missing from TCRdb's copy, which holds only in-frame ones; the method was immunoSEQ multiplex PCR. This sample has roughly 76,000 clones; around 87% occur once, and the top ten carry around 30%. The sample comprised peripheral blood. Every receptor here comes from a woman older than 75 with active or convalescent COVID-19. The CDR3 runs from the conserved cysteine through the conserved F or W. The order of the fields is D gene, clone size, V gene, J gene, CDR3 protein. A D gene is named only where the DNA matches it firmly. Some rows have no size entry. The others give once, few or many, or a class for an expanded clone.

>-|few|TRBV21-1|TRBJ1-2
CASSKGRGADYGYTF
>-|-|TRBV5-1|TRBJ2-5
CASSLGPPGTQYF
>TRBD2|-|TRBV19|TRBJ2-1
CASSPRGSGGLSYNEQFF
>TRBD1|once|TRBV5-5|TRBJ1-4
CASSRYGQGDFVANEKLFF
>-|-|TRBV15|TRBJ1-1
CATSRDLGRGAFF
>-|-|TRBV6-5|TRBJ2-4
CASSWGRNIQYF
>-|-|TRBV2|TRBJ1-2
CASSVARPDNYGYTF
>TRBD2|few|TRBV7-2|TRBJ2-3
CASSLPTGGQDTQYF
>TRBD2|few|TRBV5-1|TRBJ2-7
CASSLAGRETYEQYF
>-|-|TRBV7-8|TRBJ2-5
CASSFLGGSQETQYF
>-|-|TRBV7-6|TRBJ2-7
CASSFAQGYEQYF
>TRBD1|-|TRBV30|TRBJ1-2
CAWSTGQDYYGYTF
>TRBD2|-|TRBV2|TRBJ2-5
CASRREAGGPETQYF
>-|-|TRBV4-1|TRBJ1-4
CASSRQRPEKLFF
>TRBD2|-|TRBV30|TRBJ2-1
CAWKFAGGPPSYNEQFF
>-|-|TRBV19|TRBJ1-1
CATRIIGVENAFF
>-|few|TRBV2|TRBJ2-1
CASSPYNEQFF
>TRBD1|-|TRBV6-5|TRBJ1-1
CASSYSGTGGTEAFF
>-|-|TRBV7-8|TRBJ2-5
CASSLQGRVGGETQYF
>-|-|TRBV30|TRBJ1-3
CAWSLETGNTIYF
>TRBD2|-|TRBV10-2|TRBJ2-1
CASMGAGGAYNEQFF
>-|-|TRBV7-3|TRBJ1-1
CATYRVSTEAFF
>-|-|TRBV7-9|TRBJ1-4
CASSSTVSNEKLFF
>TRBD1|-|TRBV6-5|TRBJ1-1
CASSHRQGDTEAFF
>TRBD1|-|TRBV5-6|TRBJ1-2
CASSLVDRGIFENGYTF
>TRBD1|-|TRBV6-5|TRBJ2-4
CASSWDRKNIQYF
>-|-|TRBV6-5|TRBJ2-7
CASSYGQFYEQYF
>-|once|TRBV2|TRBJ1-2
CASKLDRNYGYTF
>-|-|TRBV18|TRBJ1-3
CASSPGGSGNTIYF
>-|once|TRBV6-6|TRBJ1-5
CASSPGGDNQPQHF
>TRBD1|-|TRBV10-3|TRBJ1-5
CAISESKTGEQPQHF
>-|few|TRBV5-7|TRBJ1-1
CASSLANPGDGTEAFF
>TRBD1|-|TRBV2|TRBJ1-5
CASRQGGDQPQHF
>-|-|TRBV19|TRBJ2-7
CASSPRFGGSFLYEQYF
>TRBD2|few|TRBV4-1|TRBJ2-1
CASSHLGLAGGNEQFF
>-|-|TRBV3-1/TRBV3-2|TRBJ2-3
CASSRSGTDTQYF